The 17 T cell receptor beta chains below all came from one sample that was sequenced in a study of cytomegalovirus exposure and HLA in healthy donors. Both 60 Vbeta primers and 13 Jbeta primers went into the PCR. Data came from immunoSEQ multiplex PCR; TCRdb stores just in-frame clones and leaves some out. This sample has approximately 120,000 clones; roughly 82% occur once, and the top ten carry 9.5% to 15%. The sample consisted of PBMCs. The receptor source for this set is a woman between 40 and 55 years old in good health and CMV-seropositive.

This clone occurred a few times. The rearrangement uses TRBV2 and TRBJ2-5; TRBD2 is a possible D gene (7 bases). This CDR3 spans 16 amino acids. Germline CDR1 SNHLY, CDR2 FYNNEI. Trimming shortened V by 4 bases and J by 4 bases, and 19 bases separated the two germline ends. CDR3 residues: CASSALRGGRVETQYF. The CDR3 nucleotides read TGTGCCAGCAGTGCGCTAAGGGGGGGCAGGGTAGAGACCCAGTACTTC.

This chain uses TRBV13 with TRBJ1-3; 7 nucleotides match TRBD1. After removal of 3 bases from V and 2 bases from J, the junction contained 4 bases not matched to a gene. Germline V gene data show CDR1 as PRHDT and CDR2 as FYEKMQ (reference sequence). This CDR3 is built from 15 residues. CDR3 sequence: CASSFYGQAGNTIYF. DNA for the CDR3: TGTGCCAGCAGCTTCTACGGACAGGCTGGAAACACCATATATTTT.

The chain joins TRBV30 to TRBJ2-3, with 9 positions matching TRBD1. The CDR3 consists of 13 residues. V was clipped by 3 bases and J by 4 bases; unmatched bases: 2. The germline gives CDR1 GTSNPN, CDR2 SVGIG (reference sequence). CDR3 coding DNA: TGTGCCTGGAGGGACAGGGGTGCAGATACGCAGTATTTT. This codes for CAWRDRGADTQYF.

V and J are TRBV7-3 and TRBJ2-1; TRBD2 aligns across 7 bases. Germline lookup yields CDR1 SGHTA and CDR2 FQGTGA. The CDR3 consists of 12 residues. Trimming at V came to 6 bases and at J to 9 bases, leaving 5 bases not matched to a gene. The CDR3 sequence is CASSYSGGEQFF. The CDR3 DNA is TGTGCCAGCAGTTACTCGGGAGGTGAGCAGTTCTTC.

The chain links TRBV6-6 to TRBJ1-5; D perhaps matches TRBD1 (6 bases). CDR3 length equals 15 residues. The germline CDR1 and CDR2 sequences are MNHNY and SVGAGI (reference sequence). Trimming pared 6 bases from V and 8 bases from J, leaving 20 bases between. The DNA of the CDR3 is TGTGCCAGCAGCCGGACAGACAAGCCTCTCGAGCCCCAGCATTTT. Translated: CASSRTDKPLEPQHF.

This chain links TRBV2 with TRBJ2-2; 11 bases are shared with TRBD2. The CDR3 length is 14 residues. V shed 6 bases, J shed 4 bases, and the junction held 1 base outside the gene matches. Germline V gene sequence: CDR1 SNHLY, CDR2 FYNNEI. CDR3 loop: CASRLAGATGELFF. In DNA form, the CDR3 reads TGTGCCAGCAGACTAGCGGGAGCCACCGGGGAGCTGTTTTTT.

The chain combines TRBV4-1 with TRBJ2-5; 8 positions match TRBD1. CDR1 and CDR2 (germline): MGHRA, YSYEKL. The J segment lost 6 bases and the V segment lost 1 base, leaving 7 bases of the junction unmatched. The CDR3 is 15 amino acids. The CDR3 loop is CASSQGQGAGKTQYF. The CDR3 bases are TGCGCCAGCAGCCAAGGCCAGGGGGCGGGAAAGACCCAGTACTTC.

Note on this clone: At one of its ends the junction is not consistent with the germline gene, which may arise from a read error. J is TRBJ1-1 and V is TRBV5-1, with 7 bases aligning to TRBD1. This CDR3 spans 15 amino acids. Germline CDR1 reads SGHRS; CDR2 reads YFSETQ. CDR3: CASKAGGVRGTEAFF. As DNA, the CDR3 is TGCGCAAGCAAAGCAGGGGGAGTTCGGGGCACTGAAGCTTTCTTT.

The rearrangement links TRBV5-1 to TRBJ2-1, with 7 bases fitting TRBD1. J was trimmed by 3 bases and V by 2 bases; bases with no gene match: 14. CDR1 is SGHRS, CDR2 YFSETQ, per germline. CDR3 length: 18 residues. The CDR3 coding sequence is TGCGCCAGCAGCTTAACCGGTCGGGACAGCTATATCTACAATGAGCAGTTCTTC. It encodes CASSLTGRDSYIYNEQFF.

The V gene is TRBV2, the J gene TRBJ1-2, with D perhaps matching TRBD1 (5 bases). The germline V and J ends were trimmed by 3 bases and 5 bases, with 10 bases remaining between them. Germline V lookup: CDR1 SNHLY, CDR2 FYNNEI. The CDR3 covers 13 residues. The CDR3 protein is CASSDWGPYGYTF. CDR3 nucleotides: TGTGCCAGCAGTGACTGGGGCCCATATGGCTACACCTTC.

The chain employs TRBV25-1 and TRBJ2-2; tentative D call: TRBD2 (5 bases). V was cut by 3 bases and J by 5 bases, with 10 bases left in between. The CDR3 sequence is 14 residues long. Per germline, CDR1 MGHDK and CDR2 SYGVNS. The CDR3 loop reads CASSDRESTGELFF. The CDR3 DNA sequence: TGTGCCAGCAGTGATCGGGAATCGACCGGGGAGCTGTTTTTT.

The chain employs TRBV30 and TRBJ1-4; 7 bases line up with TRBD1. The V and J ends lost 5 bases and 4 bases, in that order; junction bases with no gene match: 7. Looked up from germline, CDR1 is GTSNPN and CDR2 is SVGIG (reference sequence). There are 14 residues in the CDR3. CDR3 amino acids: CAWSEGANNEKLFF. CDR3 in DNA: TGTGCCTGGTCAGAGGGGGCAAATAATGAAAAACTGTTTTTT.

The V gene is TRBV5-4, the J gene TRBJ1-1, with 8 bases fitting TRBD1. V trimming: 4 bases; J trimming: 1 base; junction bases outside the gene matches: 6. Germline V gene data show CDR1 as SGHNT and CDR2 as YYREEE (reference sequence). The CDR3 extends over 15 amino acids. In DNA form, the CDR3 reads TGTGCCAGCAGCCCCCAGACAGGGGAGAACACTGAAGCTTTCTTT. Translated, it gives CASSPQTGENTEAFF.

J is TRBJ1-2 and V is TRBV28; TRBD1 aligns across 9 bases. J lost 8 bases, V lost 1 base, and 2 bases had no gene match. CDR1 and CDR2 (germline): MDHEN, SYDVKM. This CDR3 spans 13 amino acids. CDR3 nucleotides: TGTGCCAGCAGTTTATACAGGGGGCGCGGCTACACCTTC. It yields the protein CASSLYRGRGYTF.

This clone has a handful of counts. This chain uses TRBV4-2 with TRBJ2-7, with 8 bases aligning to TRBD2. With 0 bases clipped from V and 5 bases from J, the junction kept 6 bases outside the gene matches. Germline loops: CDR1 LGHNA, CDR2 YNFKEQ. CDR3 length equals 15 residues. The CDR3: CASSQDLAGWNEQYF. CDR3 DNA: TGTGCCAGCAGCCAAGACCTAGCGGGTTGGAACGAGCAGTACTTC.

This chain uses TRBV2 with TRBJ1-4; tentative D call: TRBD1 (5 bases). CDR3 length: 14 amino acids. The V end was cut by 7 bases, the J end by 5 bases, with 14 bases between. Germline V gene data show CDR1 as SNHLY and CDR2 as FYNNEI. CDR3 loop: CASTPGGWNEKLFF. Written as DNA, the CDR3 is TGTGCCAGCACCCCGGGGGGGTGGAATGAAAAACTGTTTTTT.

V gene TRBV5-1 combines with J gene TRBJ2-1; TRBD2 agrees at 11 bases. Germline V gene lookup returns CDR1 SGHRS and CDR2 YFSETQ. Germline trimming cut 3 bases from V and 5 bases from J; bases unmatched to any gene: 4. The CDR3 is 15 residues long. As DNA, the CDR3 is TGCGCCAGCAGCTCCCAGGGACTAGCGGACAATGAGCAGTTCTTC. It yields the protein CASSSQGLADNEQFF.